The T cell receptor (beta chain) under discussion was sequenced for a study of shared clonotypes between healthy human individuals. Trimming removed 4 bases from V and 4 bases from J, with 17 bases in between. The CDR3 length is 15 residues. The V gene's germline CDR1 is KGHSH and CDR2 LQKENI. The protocol was immunoSEQ multiplex PCR, while the TCRdb copy is restricted to in-frame clones and leaves out a portion. The table lists under 600,000 clones, about 97% of them singletons. Splitting of CD4+ cells produced CD45RA+ naive and CD45RA-negative memory subsets. The sequenced sample consisted of naive CD4+ T cells sorted from blood. Subset meaning: CD45RA+ positively selected. This rearrangement joins TRBV18 to TRBJ2-7; D possibly matches TRBD1 or TRBD2 (5 bases each). The TCR sequence derives from a young woman in good health. CDR3 DNA sequence: TGTGCCAGCTCACGGGGGTCGGGGCTTGAGTACGAGCAGTACTTC. Its protein is CASSRGSGLEYEQYF.